This section outlines one T cell receptor (beta chain) sequence together with its context. This sample was included in a study of blood T cell repertoires in COVID-19. In the study overall: Samples taken during acute and convalescent COVID-19 were collected in the United States, Italy and Spain.

Individuals aged roughly 18 to 95 years were recruited from 20 to 25 US areas. As originally analysed: Scientists estimated how many nucleated cells there were by amplifying reference gene primers. Clones were sequenced by immunoSEQ multiplex PCR, and TCRdb holds only the in-frame ones, with some missing. D and trimming come from the DNA, and the V and J calls and clone size come from that table. In the table there are some 500,000 clones, 85% to 90% of which are singletons. CDR1 is LGHDT, CDR2 YNNKEL, per germline (reference sequence). The CDR3 is made up of 15 amino acids. V was clipped by 1 base and J by 4 bases, with 13 bases between them.

The material sequenced was PBMCs or T cells enriched from blood (not recorded which). V is TRBV3-1 (or the pseudogene TRBV3-2) and J is TRBJ2-5; D is perhaps TRBD2 (5 bases). The receptor was isolated from a woman between 40 and 50 years old who had recovered from COVID-19. The CDR3 DNA reads TGTGCCAGCAGCCAAGGTCTAGGAGGAGGAGAGACCCAGTACTTC. It encodes CASSQGLGGGETQYF.